This passage covers 14 T cell receptor beta chains from one sample sequenced in a study of T cells in Graves' hyperthyroidism and ophthalmopathy. TCR beta CDR3 regions were amplified from RNA. HTBI primers were employed in a first-round RT-PCR of the TCR CDR3. TCRdb itself ran the multiplex PCR reads through MiXCR, one entry per CDR3 protein. The sample contains a few hundred thousand distinct CDR3 sequences, roughly 15% of which appear only once. The sequencing input was blood. The source is a woman aged 25 to 45 with Graves' ophthalmopathy.

V and J are TRBV15 and TRBJ1-3; D remains unclear. This CDR3 contains 15 residues. CDR1 and CDR2 from the germline V gene are LNHNV and YYDKDF (reference sequence). V was clipped by 0 bases and J by 0 bases, with 6 bases between them. CDR3 protein: CATSRDLGSGNTIYF. CDR3 DNA: TGTGCCACCAGCAGAGACCTAGGCTCTGGAAACACCATATATTTT. The variable domain in full, with the rest retrieved from reference TRBV15 and TRBJ1-3, is DAMVIQNPRYQVTQFGKPVTLSCSQTLNHNVMYWYQQKSSQAPKLLFHYYDKDFNNEADTPDNFQSRRPNTSFCFLDIRSPGLGDTAMYLCATSRDLGSGNTIYFGEGSWLTVV.

This clonotype has only a few counts. The V call is TRBV19, the J call TRBJ1-1; perhaps TRBD1 as D (5 bases). The CDR3 sequence is 14 residues long. The germline V gene has CDR1 LNHDA and CDR2 SQIVND (reference sequence). The germline V and J ends were trimmed by 1 base and 4 bases, with 10 bases remaining between them. Here the CDR3 DNA reads TGTGCCAGTAGTATAGGTGGCAGGGCCACTGAAGCTTTCTTT. Protein: CASSIGGRATEAFF.

The V gene is TRBV7-3, the J gene TRBJ2-3; 13 nucleotides line up with TRBD2. The length of the CDR3 is 18 residues. Germline-derived CDR1 and CDR2 are SGHTA and FQGTGA. Losses at the gene ends were 5 bases for V and 0 bases for J; bases not matched to a gene: 8. The CDR3 reads CASSTRTSGGLSTDTQYF. For the CDR3, the DNA is TGTGCCAGCAGCACACGGACTAGCGGGGGACTCAGCACAGATACGCAGTATTTT. The whole variable domain, remainder taken from reference TRBV7-3 and TRBJ2-3, is GAGVSQTPSNKVTEKGKYVELRCDPISGHTALYWYRQSLGQGPEFLIYFQGTGAADDSGLPNDRFFAVRPEGSVSTLKIQRTERGDSAVYLCASSTRTSGGLSTDTQYFGPGTRLTVL.

This clonotype was detected ten times or more. The V and J genes are TRBV2 and TRBJ1-1, with D perhaps TRBD1 (5 bases). The CDR3 extends over 11 amino acids. Germline V lookup: CDR1 SNHLY, CDR2 FYNNEI. Trimming stripped 5 bases from V and 11 bases from J, with 12 bases between. CDR3 protein: CASSSGRSAFF. CDR3 coding DNA: TGTGCCAGCAGTTCAGGGAGGTCGGCTTTCTTT.

This clonotype was seen a handful of times. This chain connects TRBV6-1 to TRBJ2-3; TRBD2 agrees at 8 bases. Trimming took 6 bases from V and 2 from J; bases not matched to a gene: 7. Germline V gives CDR1 MNHNS, CDR2 SASEGT. This CDR3 is 15 amino acids long. The CDR3 loop is CASSLRGADTDTQYF. The DNA for the CDR3 is TGTGCCAGCAGCTTGCGGGGGGCGGACACAGATACGCAGTATTTT.

This clonotype occurred many times. The CDR3 spells CASSSPGLGWDTEAFF. The CDR3 bases are TGTGCCAGCAGCTCGCCCGGCTTGGGCTGGGACACTGAAGCTTTCTTT. The chain joins TRBV5-6 to TRBJ1-1, with unresolved D. Germline V CDR1 and CDR2: SGHDT, YYEEEE. The V and J ends lost 3 bases and 3 bases respectively, with 18 bases between them. This CDR3 has 16 residues. The variable domain in full, with the rest retrieved from reference TRBV5-6 and TRBJ1-1, is DAGVTQSPTHLIKTRGQQVTLRCSPKSGHDTVSWYQQALGQGPQFIFQYYEEEERQRGNFPDRFSGHQFPNYSSELNVNALLLGDSALYLCASSSPGLGWDTEAFFGQGTRLTVV.

The rearrangement links TRBV5-1 to TRBJ1-1; TRBD1 matches 7 bases. The CDR3 loop spans 15 amino acids. The V gene's germline CDR1 is SGHRS and CDR2 YFSETQ. V lost 3 bases, J lost 0 bases, and 5 bases stayed unmatched. CDR3 sequence reads: CASSSAGGVNTEAFF. CDR3 nucleotides: TGCGCCAGCAGCTCCGCAGGGGGGGTGAACACTGAAGCTTTCTTT.

The chain couples TRBV6-1 to TRBJ2-3; perhaps D is TRBD1 or TRBD2 (5 bases each). Per germline, CDR1 MNHNS and CDR2 SASEGT. The CDR3 spans 16 residues. The ends were cut back, 6 bases at V and 0 bases at J, with 16 bases in the middle. CDR3 amino acids: CASRENGAASTDTQYF. CDR3 coding DNA: TGTGCCAGCAGAGAAAACGGGGCAGCCAGCACAGATACGCAGTATTTT.

This sequence joins TRBV29-1 and TRBJ2-2; a weak D match, TRBD1 (6 bases). Germline V gene lookup returns CDR1 SQVTM and CDR2 ANQGSEA. The germline V and J ends were trimmed by 8 bases and 7 bases, with 26 bases remaining between them. The CDR3 has 16 amino acids. The DNA of the CDR3 is TGCAGCTTTGCAGGGGTCGACCCAATAGAGGGCGGGGAGCTGTTTTTT. Protein: CSFAGVDPIEGGELFF.

This clonotype was picked up a small number of times. A single base separates this from a much larger clone, so it may be a read error. This chain joins TRBV11-3 and TRBJ2-5; 7 positions agree with TRBD1. The V gene's germline CDR1 is SGHNT and CDR2 YENEEA. The length of the CDR3 is 14 residues. The CDR3 loop is CASSTDRDQGTQYF. The CDR3 DNA is TGTGCCAGCAGCACTGACAGGGACCAAGGGACCCAGTACTTC.

This clonotype turned up a few times. CDR3 DNA sequence: TGTGCCATCAGTGAGATGGCTAGCGGGGCCAACGTCCTGACTTTC. Encoded protein: CAISEMASGANVLTF. This rearrangement joins TRBV10-3 to TRBJ2-6; weak D call: TRBD2 (5 bases). Germline assignment: CDR1 ENHRY and CDR2 SYGVKD. The CDR3 length is 15 residues. V was shortened by 2 bases and J by 4 bases, with 9 bases between the two germline ends.

This clonotype has ten or more counts. The rearrangement uses TRBV7-9 and TRBJ2-7; no firm D call. The germline V and J ends were trimmed by 5 bases and 2 bases, with 10 bases remaining between them. There are 13 residues in the CDR3. CDR1 SEHNR and CDR2 FQNEAQ come from the germline V gene (reference sequence). CDR3 amino acids: CASSGRLAYEQYF. CDR3 DNA sequence: TGTGCCAGCAGCGGACGACTGGCCTACGAGCAGTACTTC.

This clonotype was seen a few times. This chain joins TRBV7-2 and TRBJ1-2, with D possibly being TRBD1 (5 bases). Germline V gene sequence: CDR1 SGHTA, CDR2 FQGNSA. V was clipped by 6 bases and J by 8 bases, with 13 bases between them. CDR3 length: 12 amino acids. The CDR3 DNA reads TGTGCCAGCAGTCGGGGGGTGGGGGGCTACACCTTC. It translates to CASSRGVGGYTF.

This clonotype was seen ten or more times. The V gene is TRBV28, the J gene TRBJ1-6; 9 nucleotides line up with TRBD1. The ends lost 6 bases at V and 6 bases at J; junction bases unmatched: 9. The CDR3 is 16 residues long. CDR1 is MDHEN, CDR2 SYDVKM, per germline. The CDR3 bases are TGTGCCAGCAGCAGGAACAGGGGGCTGGTTAATTCACCCCTCCACTTT. Its protein product is CASSRNRGLVNSPLHF.